This section outlines one TCR beta chain sequence together with its context. This record comes from a study of T cell changes during pregnancy in multiple sclerosis. The germline V gene has CDR1 SGHRS and CDR2 YFSETQ. The V segment lost 4 bases and the J segment 5 bases; nucleotides outside the gene matches: 4. The CDR3 consists of 13 residues. TCRdb keeps only in-frame clones here, not all; method: immunoSEQ multiplex PCR. The data contain fewer than 85,000 clones, roughly 90% of them seen just once; the ten biggest clones take up approximately 1.9%. Sequenced material: peripheral blood, taken before pregnancy. V gene TRBV5-1 combines with J gene TRBJ2-5, with 8 bases that match TRBD1. The TCR originated in a female donor with multiple sclerosis, enrolled in a pregnancy study. CDR3 DNA sequence: TGCGCCAGCAGCGCAGGGGGCGGGGAGACCCAGTACTTC. This codes for CASSAGGGETQYF.